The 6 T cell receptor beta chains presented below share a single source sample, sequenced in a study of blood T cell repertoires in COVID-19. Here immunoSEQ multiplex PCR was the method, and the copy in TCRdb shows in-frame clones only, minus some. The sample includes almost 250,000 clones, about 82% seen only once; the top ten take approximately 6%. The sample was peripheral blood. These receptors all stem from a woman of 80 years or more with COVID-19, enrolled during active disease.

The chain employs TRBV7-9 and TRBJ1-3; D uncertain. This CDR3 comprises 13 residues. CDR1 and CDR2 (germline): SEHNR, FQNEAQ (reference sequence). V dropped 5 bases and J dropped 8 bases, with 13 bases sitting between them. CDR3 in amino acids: CASSLSTVDTIYF. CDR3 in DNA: TGTGCCAGCAGCCTTAGTACTGTTGACACCATATATTTT.

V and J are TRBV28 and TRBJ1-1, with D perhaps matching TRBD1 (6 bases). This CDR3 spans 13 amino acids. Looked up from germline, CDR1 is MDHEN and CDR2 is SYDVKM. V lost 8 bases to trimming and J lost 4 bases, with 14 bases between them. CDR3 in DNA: TGTGCCAGCGGAACGGGCAGGGGCACTGAAGCTTTCTTT. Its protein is CASGTGRGTEAFF.

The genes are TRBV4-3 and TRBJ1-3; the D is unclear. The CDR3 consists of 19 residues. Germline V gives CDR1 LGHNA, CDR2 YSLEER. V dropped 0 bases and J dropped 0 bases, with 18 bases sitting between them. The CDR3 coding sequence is TGCGCCAGCAGCCAAGAGCGAATCGGAGGCAGCCACTCTGGAAACACCATATATTTT. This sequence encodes CASSQERIGGSHSGNTIYF.

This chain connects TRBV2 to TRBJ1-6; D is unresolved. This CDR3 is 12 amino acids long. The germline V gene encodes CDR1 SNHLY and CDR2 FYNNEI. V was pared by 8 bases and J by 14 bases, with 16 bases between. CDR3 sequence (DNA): TGTGCCAGCGGGTCCTTTCGAGACACCCTCCACTTT. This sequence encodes CASGSFRDTLHF. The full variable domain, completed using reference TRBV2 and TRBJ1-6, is EPEVTQTPSHQVTQMGQEVILRCVPISNHLYFYWYRQILGQKVEFLVSFYNNEISEKSEIFDDQFSVERPDGSNFTLKIRSTKLEDSAMYFCASGSFRDTLHFGNGTRLTVT.

The CDR3 region has the DNA TGTGCCAGCAGCTTGGTCGTTAAGACAGGATTCGTAGGGGGCTACACCTTC. Translated, it gives CASSLVVKTGFVGGYTF. This sequence joins TRBV5-6 and TRBJ1-2; D possibly corresponds to TRBD1 (6 bases). Germline V gives CDR1 SGHDT, CDR2 YYEEEE. This CDR3 contains 17 residues. V shed 0 bases and J shed 8 bases, with 23 bases lying between them.

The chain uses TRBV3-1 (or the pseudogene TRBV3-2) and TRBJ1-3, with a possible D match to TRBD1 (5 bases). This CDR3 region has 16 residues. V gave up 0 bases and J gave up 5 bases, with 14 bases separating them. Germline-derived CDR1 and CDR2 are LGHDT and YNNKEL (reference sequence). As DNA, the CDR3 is TGTGCCAGCAGCCAAGATTTCCGGGGGTATAGAAACACCATATATTTT. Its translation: CASSQDFRGYRNTIYF.